These 25 T cell receptor beta chains were all obtained from the same sample, sequenced in a study of spatial heterogeneity in lung cancer. TCRdb re-derived calls from the 5' RACE reads in MiXCR, one entry per CDR3 protein. Counted here are approximately 47,000 distinct CDR3 sequences, about 7.4% occurring once; the ten biggest clones make up about an eighth. Time point specified: sample taken at primary tumor resection. Unsorted tumor, nontumor lung tissue or cryopreserved PBMC supplied the whole RNA. Material: PBMCs, obtained at surgery. The receptors stem from a female donor with early-stage non-small cell lung cancer.

This clonotype turned up a few times. The rearrangement links TRBV12-3 or TRBV12-4 to TRBJ2-3; 13 positions agree with TRBD2. V lost 6 bases to trimming and J lost 4 bases; unmatched junction nucleotides: 10. The CDR3 runs 17 residues. CDR3 loop: CASSTTSGGRRADTQYF. In nucleotides, the CDR3 is TGTGCCAGCAGCACGACTAGCGGGGGGCGGAGGGCAGATACGCAGTATTTT.

This clonotype was counted only a few times. V gene TRBV7-8 combines with J gene TRBJ1-2; D uncertain. The CDR3 is 13 residues long. V shed 5 bases and J shed 6 bases, with 13 bases lying between them. Germline values: CDR1 SGHVS, CDR2 FQNEAQ. As DNA, the CDR3 is TGTGCCAGCAGCCCCCTTGGAGGGAATGGCTACACCTTC. It yields the protein CASSPLGGNGYTF.

This clonotype was observed once. This chain uses TRBV6-2 or TRBV6-3 with TRBJ2-1, with D maybe TRBD2 (5 bases). The CDR3 spans 14 residues. The germline gives CDR1 MNHEY, CDR2 SVGEGT. V was shortened by 7 bases and J by 4 bases, with 14 bases between the two germline ends. The CDR3 DNA sequence: TGTGCCAGCACCCCCAACGGGGTTTACAATGAGCAGTTCTTC. Amino acid sequence: CASTPNGVYNEQFF.

The chain has TRBV24-1 and TRBJ1-2, with D possibly TRBD1 on 5 matching bases. Trimming removed 10 bases from V and 8 bases from J, with 16 bases in between. The CDR3 has 12 residues. CDR1 is KGHDR and CDR2 is SFDVKD in the germline V gene. The CDR3 DNA is TGTGCCACGCACAGGTGGGGATTAGGCTACACCTTC. This encodes CATHRWGLGYTF.

This clonotype was counted between two and nine times. This chain joins TRBV7-6 and TRBJ2-3, with 7 bases identical to TRBD1. In germline, CDR1 is SGHVS, CDR2 FNYEAQ. The ends lost 3 bases at V and 2 bases at J; junction bases unmatched: 11. This CDR3 region has 17 residues. CDR3: CASSFTRDSLYTDTQYF. DNA of the CDR3: TGTGCCAGCAGCTTCACTCGGGACAGCCTCTACACAGATACGCAGTATTTT.

Note on this clonotype: One end of the junction does not line up with germline, which may come from a read error. The chain couples TRBV6-2 or TRBV6-3 to TRBJ1-5, with unresolved D. Germline assignment: CDR1 MNHEY and CDR2 SVGEGT. There are 12 residues in the CDR3. The CDR3 loop reads CTSKEGARPQHF. In DNA form, the CDR3 reads TGTACCAGCAAGGAGGGAGCGCGGCCCCAGCATTTT.

This clonotype has only a few counts. The V call is TRBV11-2, the J call TRBJ2-1; 14 bases line up with TRBD2. V lost 0 bases and J lost 0; bases outside the gene matches: 7. CDR1 SGHAT and CDR2 FQNNGV come from the germline V gene. CDR3 length: 20 amino acids. The CDR3 protein is CASSLDPRTSGGSSYNEQFF. CDR3 bases: TGTGCCAGCAGCTTAGATCCCCGGACTAGCGGGGGGTCCTCCTACAATGAGCAGTTCTTC.

The chain couples TRBV20-1 to TRBJ1-1; no clear D. CDR1 is DFQATT, CDR2 SNEGSKA, per germline (reference sequence). The germline V and J ends were trimmed by 3 bases and 1 base, with 15 bases remaining between them. The length of the CDR3 is 15 residues. CDR3 sequence: CSARGTPVGNTEAFF. In nucleotides, the CDR3 is TGCAGTGCTAGGGGCACTCCGGTCGGGAACACTGAAGCTTTCTTT.

In its sample, this clonotype was seen a few times. The chain employs TRBV5-5 and TRBJ1-4; no definite D call. The V and J ends lost 4 bases and 7 bases respectively, with 14 bases between them. CDR3 length: 14 amino acids. Looked up from germline, CDR1 is SGHKS and CDR2 is YYEKEE (reference sequence). Here the CDR3 reads CASSLLDRVEKLFF. The DNA for the CDR3 is TGTGCCAGCAGCCTTCTAGACCGCGTTGAAAAACTGTTTTTT. Full variable domain (missing parts from reference TRBV5-5 and TRBJ1-4): DAGVTQSPTHLIKTRGQQVTLRCSPISGHKSVSWYQQVLGQGPQFIFQYYEKEERGRGNFPDRFSARQFPNYSSELNVNALLLGDSALYLCASSLLDRVEKLFFGSGTQLSVL.

This clonotype was seen only a few times. J is TRBJ2-1 and V is TRBV11-2, with 9 bases fitting TRBD1. Germline V gene data show CDR1 as SGHAT and CDR2 as FQNNGV. V trimming: 5 bases; J trimming: 0 bases; junction bases outside the gene matches: 8. The CDR3 is 17 amino acids. The CDR3 nucleotides are TGTGCCAGCAGCGATCAACAGGGGGCAAGCTCCTACAATGAGCAGTTCTTC. Protein: CASSDQQGASSYNEQFF.

The chain employs TRBV11-2 and TRBJ2-5, with 7 bases that match TRBD1. V was pared by 4 bases and J by 0 bases, with 5 bases of the junction left unmatched. CDR3 length equals 15 residues. Germline CDR1 SGHAT, CDR2 FQNNGV. CDR3 nucleotide sequence: TGTGCCAGCAGCTCCCTCGGGACAGACCAAGAGACCCAGTACTTC. This codes for CASSSLGTDQETQYF.

There are many counts of this clonotype. The chain has TRBV5-1 and TRBJ1-6; 11 bases match TRBD1. J gave up 9 bases and V 4 bases, and 6 bases lay outside the gene matches. CDR3 length: 15 residues. In germline, CDR1 is SGHRS, CDR2 YFSETQ. The CDR3 DNA reads TGCGCCAGCAGCCGCGGACAGGGGGCTGGTTCACCCCTCCACTTT. Its protein is CASSRGQGAGSPLHF.

This clonotype was detected ten times or more. This rearrangement joins TRBV20-1 to TRBJ2-7; 9 bases agree with TRBD1. CDR1 and CDR2 from the germline V gene are DFQATT and SNEGSKA (reference sequence). The CDR3 length is 15 residues. J gave up 5 bases and V 2 bases, and 10 bases lay outside the gene matches. CDR3 residues: CSARKTGTGLDEQYF. In nucleotides, the CDR3 is TGCAGTGCTAGAAAAACCGGGACAGGGCTGGACGAGCAGTACTTC.

This clonotype was seen a handful of times. V usage is TRBV6-5 and J usage is TRBJ2-5; D is unresolved. Germline V gene sequence: CDR1 MNHEY, CDR2 SVGAGI. Between the trimmed V and J ends, which lost 3 bases and 0 bases, there was a span of 11 bases. The length of the CDR3 is 15 residues. The CDR3 sequence: CASSYLSIYQETQYF. The CDR3 nucleotides read TGTGCCAGCAGTTATTTGAGTATATACCAAGAGACCCAGTACTTC.

This clonotype has ten or more counts. The gene calls are TRBV6-2 or TRBV6-3 and TRBJ2-3, with D perhaps matching TRBD2 (6 bases). V was shortened by 6 bases and J by 3 bases, with 13 bases between the two germline ends. The CDR3 sequence is 14 residues long. Germline CDR1 MNHEY, CDR2 SVGEGT. The CDR3 sequence: CASRRPGLTDTQYF. The CDR3, as DNA: TGTGCCAGCAGACGACCGGGACTTACAGATACGCAGTATTTT.

There are a few counts of this clonotype. This chain uses TRBV19 with TRBJ2-1; the match to TRBD2 covers 12 bases. The CDR3 contains 20 residues. CDR1 is LNHDA and CDR2 is SQIVND in the germline V gene (reference sequence). J gave up 0 bases and V 4 bases, and 13 bases lay outside the gene matches. As DNA, the CDR3 is TGTGCCAGTAGTAAAAGATGGACTAGCGGGGCCGCCAGCTCCTACAATGAGCAGTTCTTC. Translation gives CASSKRWTSGAASSYNEQFF. The variable domain in full, completed from reference TRBV19 and TRBJ2-1, reads DGGITQSPKYLFRKEGQNVTLSCEQNLNHDAMYWYRQDPGQGLRLIYYSQIVNDFQKGDIAEGYSVSREKKESFPLTVTSAQKNPTAFYLCASSKRWTSGAASSYNEQFFGPGTRLTVL.

This clonotype was seen a handful of times. For the CDR3, the DNA is TGTGCCAGCAGCTCCTATGCCCGGGGCGGCTCTGGGGCCAACGTCCTGACTTTC. It yields the protein CASSSYARGGSGANVLTF. This sequence joins TRBV11-2 and TRBJ2-6; D tentatively fits TRBD1 or TRBD2 (5 bases each). The CDR3 totals 18 residues. The germline V gene encodes CDR1 SGHAT and CDR2 FQNNGV. Between the trimmed V and J ends, which lost 4 bases and 0 bases, there was a span of 16 bases.

This clonotype was recorded at least ten times. The rearrangement joins TRBV28 to TRBJ2-4; TRBD1 agrees at 9 bases. In germline, CDR1 is MDHEN, CDR2 SYDVKM. The CDR3 has 20 amino acids. Losses at the gene ends were 3 bases for V and 3 bases for J; bases not matched to a gene: 18. The CDR3 spells CASSFRLKGPGQGDKNIQYF. CDR3 coding DNA: TGTGCCAGCAGTTTTAGACTCAAAGGCCCGGGACAGGGCGACAAAAACATTCAGTACTTC.

This clonotype was counted between two and nine times. This chain links TRBV6-2 or TRBV6-3 with TRBJ1-2; maybe TRBD1 (5 bases). Germline CDR1 MNHEY, CDR2 SVGEGT. The CDR3 runs to 15 residues. Trimming removed 0 bases from V and 4 bases from J, with 12 bases in between. DNA for the CDR3: TGTGCCAGCAGTTACTCGACGGGGGGACCCTATGGCTACACCTTC. Its protein is CASSYSTGGPYGYTF.

This clonotype was seen ten or more times. The genes are TRBV12-3 or TRBV12-4 and TRBJ2-5; the D gene is possibly TRBD1 (6 bases). Trimming shortened V by 8 bases and J by 10 bases, and 23 bases separated the two germline ends. The CDR3 is made up of 14 amino acids. The DNA for the CDR3 is TGTGCCAGCGCCCAGGGGCAGACAAAGAGTGACCAGTACTTC. This gives the protein CASAQGQTKSDQYF.

The table lists this clonotype with many counts. The chain links TRBV20-1 to TRBJ2-2; D gene uncertain. The CDR3 runs 17 residues. The V gene lost 6 bases and the J gene lost 5 bases, with 25 bases spanning the gap. CDR1 and CDR2 from the germline V gene are DFQATT and SNEGSKA (reference sequence). The CDR3 reads CSAMRLRIPIATGELFF. CDR3 sequence (DNA): TGCAGTGCCATGCGCCTTAGAATCCCAATTGCGACCGGGGAGCTGTTTTTT.

This clonotype was observed a handful of times. The V call is TRBV29-1, the J call TRBJ2-3; TRBD1 or TRBD2 may be the D gene (5 bases each). The V and J ends lost 4 bases and 1 base respectively, with 9 bases between them. Germline V gives CDR1 SQVTM, CDR2 ANQGSEA. This CDR3 is built from 13 residues. CDR3 nucleotide sequence: TGCAGCGTTGGGGGGACCGGCACAGATACGCAGTATTTT. Protein: CSVGGTGTDTQYF.

This clonotype was observed a handful of times. The chain is built from TRBV6-2 or TRBV6-3 and TRBJ2-3, with D possibly TRBD1 on 6 matching bases. V was cut by 2 bases and J by 6 bases, with 15 bases left in between. The CDR3 totals 15 residues. Germline CDR1 MNHEY, CDR2 SVGEGT. Here the CDR3 reads CASSYQGRGTDTQYF. DNA of the CDR3: TGTGCCAGCAGTTACCAGGGGAGAGGAACGGATACGCAGTATTTT.

This clonotype was observed a handful of times. This sequence joins TRBV28 and TRBJ2-7, with a tentative D call TRBD2 (6 bases). The CDR3 sequence is 14 residues long. CDR1 MDHEN and CDR2 SYDVKM come from the germline V gene. V lost 6 bases, J lost 0 bases, and 12 bases lay in between. The CDR3 spells CASSPTSFSYEQYF. The CDR3 nucleotides are TGTGCCAGCAGCCCAACTAGCTTCTCCTACGAGCAGTACTTC.

The sample holds many counts of this clonotype. This sequence joins TRBV6-5 and TRBJ1-1, with 7 bases aligning to TRBD1. CDR3 size: 15 residues. The J segment lost 4 bases and the V segment lost 2 bases, leaving 7 bases of the junction unmatched. Germline CDR1 reads MNHEY; CDR2 reads SVGAGI. CDR3 in DNA: TGTGCCAGCAGTTACATGCAGGGGGGCAGCACTGAAGCTTTCTTT. Residues: CASSYMQGGSTEAFF.